One and the same sample provided the 8 T cell receptor beta chains below, sequenced in a study of blood T cell repertoires in COVID-19. Method: immunoSEQ multiplex PCR; TCRdb's copy keeps in-frame clones and lacks some. The table includes about 150,000 clones, roughly 84% detected once. Input material: peripheral blood. These receptor sequences come from a man between 25 and 39 years old with COVID-19, enrolled during active disease.

The chain employs TRBV28 and TRBJ1-5; tentatively, D is TRBD1 (5 bases). Trimming took off 7 bases at V and 10 bases at J, with 17 bases between the two ends. Germline-derived CDR1 and CDR2 are MDHEN and SYDVKM. The CDR3 sequence is 13 residues long. CDR3 protein: CASMGGLISPQHF. The DNA for the CDR3 is TGTGCCAGCATGGGGGGTTTGATATCTCCCCAGCATTTT. The variable domain in full, completed from reference TRBV28 and TRBJ1-5, reads DVKVTQSSRYLVKRTGEKVFLECVQDMDHENMFWYRQDPGLGLRLIYFSYDVKMKEKGDIPEGYSVSREKKERFSLILESASTNQTSMYLCASMGGLISPQHFGDGTRLSIL.

The V and J genes are TRBV25-1 and TRBJ2-5; TRBD2 is a possible D gene (6 bases). CDR1 and CDR2 (germline): MGHDK, SYGVNS. Trimming removed 9 bases at V and 2 bases at J, with 16 bases between. There are 14 residues in the CDR3. Here the CDR3 reads CASKSGTGQETQYF. CDR3 nucleotide sequence: TGTGCCAGTAAATCTGGGACTGGACAAGAGACCCAGTACTTC.

This chain uses TRBV19 with TRBJ2-7; D ambiguous. CDR3 length equals 12 residues. The germline V and J ends were trimmed by 5 bases and 3 bases, with 8 bases remaining between them. Germline V gene sequence: CDR1 LNHDA, CDR2 SQIVND (reference sequence). CDR3 nucleotide sequence: TGTGCCAGTAGTCCCACCGGCTACGAGCAGTACTTC. Translation: CASSPTGYEQYF.

V is TRBV7-6 and J is TRBJ2-3, with 14 bases fitting TRBD2. The germline CDR1 and CDR2 sequences are SGHVS and FNYEAQ. V dropped 1 base and J dropped 8; count of bases not matched to a gene: 5. This CDR3 region has 16 residues. DNA for the CDR3: TGTGCCAGCAGCTTAGGGGGACTAGCGGGAGTGAGTACGCAGTATTTT. This encodes CASSLGGLAGVSTQYF.

This sequence joins TRBV5-6 and TRBJ1-2; tentatively, D is TRBD1 (6 bases). CDR1 is SGHDT and CDR2 is YYEEEE in the germline V gene. The CDR3 covers 13 residues. Trimming pared 4 bases from V and 6 bases from J, leaving 13 bases between. The CDR3 sequence: CASSRQGNHGYTF. DNA for the CDR3: TGTGCCAGCAGCAGGCAGGGGAACCATGGCTACACCTTC.

The genes are TRBV18 and TRBJ1-1; D is perhaps TRBD1 (5 bases). CDR3 length equals 17 residues. Germline loops: CDR1 KGHSH, CDR2 LQKENI. V lost 3 bases and J 1 base, leaving 18 bases between the germline ends. CDR3 protein: CASSPQPGGSGNTEAFF. The CDR3 DNA is TGTGCCAGCTCACCCCAGCCGGGGGGGAGTGGGAACACTGAAGCTTTCTTT. Looking up the rest from reference TRBV18 and TRBJ1-1 gives the full variable domain: NAGVMQNPRHLVRRRGQEARLRCSPMKGHSHVYWYRQLPEEGLKFMVYLQKENIIDESGMPKERFSAEFPKEGPSILRIQQVVRGDSAAYFCASSPQPGGSGNTEAFFGQGTRLTVV.

This clone was counted many times. Other DNA sequences of this sample code for an identical CDR3. The chain is built from TRBV28 and TRBJ1-1; D is uncertain. Germline V CDR1 and CDR2: MDHEN, SYDVKM. The CDR3 length is 11 residues. V dropped 6 bases and J dropped 4 bases, with 6 bases sitting between them. The CDR3 loop reads CASSPSTEAFF. The CDR3 region has the DNA TGTGCCAGCAGCCCGTCCACTGAAGCTTTCTTT.

The rearrangement links TRBV24-1 to TRBJ2-3; 7 bases agree with TRBD1. Germline CDR1 reads KGHDR; CDR2 reads SFDVKD. The length of the CDR3 is 16 residues. J lost 2 bases, V lost 4 bases, and 8 bases had no gene match. The CDR3 region has the DNA TGTGCCACCAGTGACCCGACAGGGCCACACACAGATACGCAGTATTTT. It specifies CATSDPTGPHTDTQYF.